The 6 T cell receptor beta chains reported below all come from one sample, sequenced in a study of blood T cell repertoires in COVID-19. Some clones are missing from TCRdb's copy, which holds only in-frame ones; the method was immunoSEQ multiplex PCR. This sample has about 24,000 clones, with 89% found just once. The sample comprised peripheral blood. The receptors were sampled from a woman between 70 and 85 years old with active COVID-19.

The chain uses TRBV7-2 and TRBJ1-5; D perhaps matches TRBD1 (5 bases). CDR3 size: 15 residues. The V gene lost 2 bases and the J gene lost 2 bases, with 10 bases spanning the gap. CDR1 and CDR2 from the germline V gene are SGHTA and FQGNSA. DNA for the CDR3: TGTGCCAGCAGCTTATGGAAAGGGGGCAATCAGCCCCAGCATTTT. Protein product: CASSLWKGGNQPQHF.

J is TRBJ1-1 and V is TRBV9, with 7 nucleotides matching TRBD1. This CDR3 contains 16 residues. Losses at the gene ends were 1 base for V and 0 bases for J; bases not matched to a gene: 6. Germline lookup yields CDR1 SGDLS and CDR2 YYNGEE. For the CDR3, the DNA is TGTGCCAGCAGCGTATTGAGTGACAGGGTGAACACTGAAGCTTTCTTT. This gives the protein CASSVLSDRVNTEAFF.

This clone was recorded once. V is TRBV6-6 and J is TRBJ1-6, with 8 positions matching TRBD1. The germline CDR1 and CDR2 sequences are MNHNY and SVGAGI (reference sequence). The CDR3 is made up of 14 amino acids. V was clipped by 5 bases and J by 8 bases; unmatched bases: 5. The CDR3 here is CASSPRGQDSPLHF. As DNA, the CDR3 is TGTGCCAGCAGTCCCAGGGGGCAAGATTCACCCCTCCACTTT.

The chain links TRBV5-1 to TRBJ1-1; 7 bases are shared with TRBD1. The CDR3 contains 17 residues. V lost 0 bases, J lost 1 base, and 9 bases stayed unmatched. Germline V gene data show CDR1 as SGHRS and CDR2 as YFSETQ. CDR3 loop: CASSLVAGGTGNTEAFF. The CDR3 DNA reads TGCGCCAGCAGCTTGGTAGCAGGGGGTACGGGGAACACTGAAGCTTTCTTT.

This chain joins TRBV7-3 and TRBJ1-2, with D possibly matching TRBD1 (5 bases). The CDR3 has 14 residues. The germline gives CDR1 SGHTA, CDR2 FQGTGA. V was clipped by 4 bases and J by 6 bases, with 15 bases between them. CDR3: CASSSWTPTDGYTF. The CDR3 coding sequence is TGTGCCAGCAGCTCCTGGACACCTACGGATGGCTACACCTTC.

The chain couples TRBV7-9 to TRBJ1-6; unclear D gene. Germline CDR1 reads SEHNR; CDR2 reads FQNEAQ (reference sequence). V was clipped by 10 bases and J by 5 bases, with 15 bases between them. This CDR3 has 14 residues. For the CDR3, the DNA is TGTGCCATCCTAACCGGGGTAAATAATTCACCCCTCCACTTT. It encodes CAILTGVNNSPLHF.